This T cell receptor (beta chain) was captured in a study of OX40 agonist ivuxolimab in advanced cancers. Study-level information: At approximately 80% male, the cohort had a mean age of 60 years, ranging from about 23 to 79. Prior anti-PD-1, anti-PD-L1 or anti-CTLA-4 therapy was allowed; approximately 41% had some.

Repertoires were generated with immunoSEQ multiplex PCR, while TCRdb's copy carries only in-frame clones and drops some. This table holds roughly 80,000 clones, approximately 85% found once. Trimming at V came to 5 bases and at J to 5 bases, leaving 7 bases not matched to a gene. Germline V gives CDR1 SGHAT, CDR2 FQDESV (reference sequence). This CDR3 has 14 residues. Findings and limits, study-wide: Expanded clones were, on average, more numerous among CD8+ T cells than CD4+.

Of note for this clone: No antigen is known for it.

The rearrangement links TRBV11-1 to TRBJ1-2; 8 nucleotides align to TRBD1. The sample consisted of CD4+ or CD8+ T cells sorted from blood, taken in a trial of the OX40 agonist ivuxolimab. The TCR originated in an adult with an advanced solid tumor such as melanoma, head and neck, liver or kidney cancer. CDR3 protein: CASSPRTGKYGYTF. CDR3 in DNA: TGTGCCAGCAGCCCAAGGACAGGGAAGTATGGCTACACCTTC. Full variable domain (remainder filled in from reference TRBV11-1 and TRBJ1-2): EAEVAQSPRYKITEKSQAVAFWCDPISGHATLYWYRQILGQGPELLVQFQDESVVDDSQLPKDRFSAERLKGVDSTLKIQPAELGDSAMYLCASSPRTGKYGYTFGSGTRLTVV.